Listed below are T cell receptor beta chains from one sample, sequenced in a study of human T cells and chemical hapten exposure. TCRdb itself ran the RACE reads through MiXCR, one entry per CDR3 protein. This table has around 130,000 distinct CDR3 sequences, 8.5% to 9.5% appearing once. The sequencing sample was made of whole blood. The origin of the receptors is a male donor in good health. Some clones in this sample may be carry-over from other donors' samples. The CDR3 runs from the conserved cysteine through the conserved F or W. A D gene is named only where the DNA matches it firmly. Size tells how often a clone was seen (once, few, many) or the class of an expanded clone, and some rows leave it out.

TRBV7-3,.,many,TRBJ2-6,CASSLNPQDYSGANVLTF,TGTGCCAGCAGCTTAAATCCACAGGACTACTCTGGGGCCAACGTCCTGACTTTC
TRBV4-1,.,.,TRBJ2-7,CASSQDAEAVSYEQYF,TGCGCCAGCAGCCAAGATGCGGAAGCGGTTTCCTACGAGCAGTACTTC
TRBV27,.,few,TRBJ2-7,CASSSWDRYEQYF,TGTGCCAGCAGTTCCTGGGACCGATACGAGCAGTACTTC
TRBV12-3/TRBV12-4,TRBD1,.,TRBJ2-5,CASSFWDRGQETQYF,TGTGCCAGCAGTTTTTGGGACAGGGGGCAAGAGACCCAGTACTTC
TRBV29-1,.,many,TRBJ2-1,CSVEKPEFHEQFF,TGCAGCGTTGAAAAACCCGAGTTCCATGAGCAGTTCTTC
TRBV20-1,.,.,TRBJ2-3,CSASGGTFSSTDTQYF,TGCAGTGCTAGCGGGGGGACATTCTCTAGCACAGATACGCAGTATTTT
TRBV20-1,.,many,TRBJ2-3,CSARDFRGDTQYF,TGCAGTGCTAGAGATTTTCGGGGGGATACGCAGTATTTT
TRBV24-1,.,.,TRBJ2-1,CATSDSTTAYNEQFF,TGTGCCACCAGTGATTCAACTACCGCCTACAATGAGCAGTTCTTC
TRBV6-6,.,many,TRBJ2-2,CASRFPEGELFF,TGTGCCAGCAGATTCCCCGAGGGGGAGCTGTTTTTT
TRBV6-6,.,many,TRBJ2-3,CASSYSIGSTDTQYF,TGTGCCAGCAGTTACTCGATAGGAAGCACAGATACGCAGTATTTT
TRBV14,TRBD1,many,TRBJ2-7,CASSQDLQGFEQYF,TGTGCCAGCAGCCAAGACCTACAGGGGTTCGAGCAGTACTTC
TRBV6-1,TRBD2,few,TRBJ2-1,CASRMLAEVSEQFF,TGTGCCAGCAGAATGCTAGCGGAGGTGAGTGAGCAGTTCTTC
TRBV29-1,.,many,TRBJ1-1,CSVEVGMNTEAFF,TGCAGCGTTGAAGTGGGCATGAACACTGAAGCTTTCTTT
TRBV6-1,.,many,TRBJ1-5,CASSTETRQRNQPQHF,TGTGCCAGCAGTACAGAAACCCGACAGCGGAATCAGCCCCAGCATTTT
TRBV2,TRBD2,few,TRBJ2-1,CASGPAGGPDEQFF,TGTGCCAGCGGCCCAGCGGGGGGGCCGGATGAGCAGTTCTTC
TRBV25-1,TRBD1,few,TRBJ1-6,CASRGDRTNYNSPLHF,TGTGCCAGCAGGGGGGACAGGACGAACTATAATTCACCCCTCCACTTT
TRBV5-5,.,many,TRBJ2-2,CASSRDRASGRNTGELFF,TGTGCCAGCAGTAGGGACAGGGCCAGCGGGAGAAACACCGGGGAGCTGTTTTTT
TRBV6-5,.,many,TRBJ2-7,CASAPKLSYEQYF,TGTGCCAGCGCCCCCAAGTTATCCTACGAGCAGTACTTC
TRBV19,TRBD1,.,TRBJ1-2,CASSIFGTGWSDYGYTF,TGTGCCAGTAGTATATTTGGGACAGGGTGGTCGGACTATGGCTACACCTTC
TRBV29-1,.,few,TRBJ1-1,CSVGLAGTEAFF,TGCAGCGTTGGACTGGCGGGCACTGAAGCTTTCTTT
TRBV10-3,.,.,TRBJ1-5,CATSGDSNQPQHF,TGTGCCACCTCAGGGGATAGCAATCAGCCCCAGCATTTT
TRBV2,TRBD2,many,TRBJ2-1,CASSDGTSFYNEQFF,TGTGCCAGCAGTGACGGGACTAGCTTCTACAATGAGCAGTTCTTC
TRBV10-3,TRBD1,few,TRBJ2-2,CAISGTGGIFGELFF,TGTGCCATCTCCGGGACAGGGGGCATTTTCGGGGAGCTGTTTTTT
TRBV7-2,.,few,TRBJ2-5,CASSLEKSRQETQYF,TGTGCCAGCAGCTTAGAGAAGTCACGACAAGAGACCCAGTACTTC
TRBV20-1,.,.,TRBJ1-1,CSARDGGGEAFF,TGCAGTGCTAGAGATGGAGGGGGTGAAGCTTTCTTT
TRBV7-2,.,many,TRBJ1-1,CASSLQKPITEAFF,TGTGCCAGCAGCTTACAGAAACCCATAACTGAAGCTTTCTTT
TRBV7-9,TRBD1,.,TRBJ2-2,CASSLGTGLSTGELFF,TGTGCCAGCAGCTTAGGGACAGGCCTGAGCACCGGGGAGCTGTTTTTT
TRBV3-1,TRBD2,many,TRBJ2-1,CASSLTSGNNNEQFF,TGTGCCAGCAGTCTTACTAGCGGGAACAACAATGAGCAGTTCTTC
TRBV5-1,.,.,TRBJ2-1,CASSLAPQLALAYNEQFF,TGCGCCAGCAGCTTGGCCCCCCAACTAGCTTTAGCCTACAATGAGCAGTTCTTC
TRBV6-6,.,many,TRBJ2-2,CASHTRRGELFF,TGTGCCAGCCATACTAGGCGCGGGGAGCTGTTTTTT
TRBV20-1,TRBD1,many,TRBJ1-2,CSASPTGTYGYTF,TGCAGTGCTTCACCGACAGGGACCTATGGCTACACCTTC
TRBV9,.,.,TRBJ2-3,CASSVEVASSTDTQYF,TGTGCCAGCAGCGTAGAGGTAGCGTCCAGCACAGATACGCAGTATTTT
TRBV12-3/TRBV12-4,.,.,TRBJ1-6,CASRSQGWSPLHF,TGTGCCAGCAGGAGCCAGGGTTGGTCACCCCTCCACTTT
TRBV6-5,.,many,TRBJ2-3,CASSYAGGTDTQYF,TGTGCCAGCAGTTATGCTGGAGGCACAGATACGCAGTATTTT
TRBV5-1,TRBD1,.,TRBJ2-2,CASFGTGSGELFF,TGCGCCAGCTTCGGGACAGGGTCCGGGGAGCTGTTTTTT
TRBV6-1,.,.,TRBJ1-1,CASSPPGSMNTEAFF,TGTGCCAGCAGTCCCCCTGGAAGCATGAACACTGAAGCTTTCTTT
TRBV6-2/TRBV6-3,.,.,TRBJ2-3,CASSSQGSDTQYF,TGTGCCAGCAGTTCCCAGGGGTCAGATACGCAGTATTTT
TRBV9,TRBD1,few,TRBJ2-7,CASSAGTARAYEQYF,TGTGCCAGCAGCGCCGGGACAGCAAGAGCCTACGAGCAGTACTTC
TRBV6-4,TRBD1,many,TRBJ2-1,CASSHRDRAPYNEQFF,TGTGCCAGCAGTCACCGGGACAGGGCACCCTACAATGAGCAGTTCTTC